These 10 T cell receptor beta chains came from one sample sequenced in a study of blood T cell repertoires in COVID-19. This table comes from immunoSEQ multiplex PCR, and its TCRdb copy is limited to in-frame clones, with some not included. The profile shows some 100,000 clones, roughly 90% of them singletons. Sequencing used peripheral blood. These receptors all come from an older woman with acute or convalescent COVID-19.

The table lists this clone with a count of one. This chain connects TRBV7-6 to TRBJ2-2; no firm D call. The germline V and J ends were trimmed by 5 bases and 7 bases, with 14 bases remaining between them. Germline V gene data show CDR1 as SGHVS and CDR2 as FNYEAQ. The CDR3 extends over 14 amino acids. CDR3 amino acids: CASSPRRVGGELFF. The CDR3 region has the DNA TGTGCCAGCAGCCCCCGGAGAGTGGGCGGGGAGCTGTTTTTT.

The chain joins TRBV19 to TRBJ1-4, with 7 bases matching TRBD1. The V gene's germline CDR1 is LNHDA and CDR2 SQIVND (reference sequence). This CDR3 has 16 amino acids. Losses at the gene ends were 5 bases for V and 8 bases for J; bases not matched to a gene: 14. CDR3 in DNA: TGTGCCAGTAGTCCCTCCCCACAGGGGATTCTGGAAAAACTGTTTTTT. It is translated as CASSPSPQGILEKLFF.

The rearrangement joins TRBV19 to TRBJ1-1; TRBD1 agrees at 7 bases. The CDR3 covers 18 residues. The V and J ends lost 6 bases and 6 bases, in that order; junction bases with no gene match: 22. Germline values: CDR1 LNHDA, CDR2 SQIVND (reference sequence). CDR3 sequence (DNA): TGTGCCAGTAGCGTCCCCGGGACAGTAGTTCTGACGGGGGCTGAAGCTTTCTTT. Its protein is CASSVPGTVVLTGAEAFF. Using reference TRBV19 and TRBJ1-1 for the parts outside the CDR3, the full variable domain is DGGITQSPKYLFRKEGQNVTLSCEQNLNHDAMYWYRQDPGQGLRLIYYSQIVNDFQKGDIAEGYSVSREKKESFPLTVTSAQKNPTAFYLCASSVPGTVVLTGAEAFFGQGTRLTVV.

V usage is TRBV6-2 or TRBV6-3 and J usage is TRBJ2-3; 7 bases agree with TRBD2. V shed 6 bases, J shed 0 bases, and the junction held 6 bases outside the gene matches. This CDR3 contains 15 residues. CDR1 is MNHEY, CDR2 SVGEGT, per germline. This CDR3 reads CASSPTSASTDTQYF. The CDR3 region has the DNA TGTGCCAGCAGCCCTACTAGCGCGAGCACAGATACGCAGTATTTT.

This chain uses TRBV14 with TRBJ2-1, with D hard to call. Germline lookup yields CDR1 SGHDN and CDR2 FVKESK. CDR3 length: 16 amino acids. V was pared by 1 base and J by 6 bases, with 16 bases between. DNA of the CDR3: TGTGCCAGCAGCCAAGCCCCGGGTAGCTCGATCAATGAGCAGTTCTTC. Translated: CASSQAPGSSINEQFF.

In its sample, this clone was seen a few times. The V gene is TRBV5-6, the J gene TRBJ2-2; TRBD2 aligns across 7 bases. Germline CDR1 reads SGHDT; CDR2 reads YYEEEE. V shed 0 bases, J shed 5 bases, and the junction held 4 bases outside the gene matches. CDR3 length: 15 amino acids. The CDR3 DNA reads as TGTGCCAGCAGCTTGGTACTCGGGGGGACCGGGGAGCTGTTTTTT. This sequence encodes CASSLVLGGTGELFF.

The chain recombines TRBV24-1 with TRBJ1-1; 8 bases map to TRBD1. Trimming removed 12 bases from V and 2 bases from J; junction bases left unmatched: 10. The CDR3 loop spans 14 amino acids. Germline CDR1 is KGHDR and CDR2 is SFDVKD. CDR3: CASQAGQGNTEAFF. The CDR3 DNA reads TGTGCCTCCCAGGCCGGACAGGGAAACACTGAAGCTTTCTTT.

The rearrangement links TRBV28 to TRBJ2-5, with 8 positions matching TRBD1. There are 15 residues in the CDR3. Per germline, CDR1 MDHEN and CDR2 SYDVKM. Trimming removed 6 bases from V and 3 bases from J; junction bases left unmatched: 9. The CDR3 DNA reads as TGTGCCAGCAGCCGGACAGGGTCAACGAAAGAGACCCAGTACTTC. This gives the protein CASSRTGSTKETQYF. Full variable domain (outside the CDR3, taken from reference TRBV28 and TRBJ2-5): DVKVTQSSRYLVKRTGEKVFLECVQDMDHENMFWYRQDPGLGLRLIYFSYDVKMKEKGDIPEGYSVSREKKERFSLILESASTNQTSMYLCASSRTGSTKETQYFGPGTRLLVL.

This clone was observed a single time. The V and J genes are TRBV12-3 or TRBV12-4 and TRBJ2-2; D gene uncertain. V lost 2 bases and J lost 6, with 7 bases in between. The length of the CDR3 is 13 residues. CDR3 protein: CASSLLDAGELFF. CDR3 DNA: TGTGCCAGCAGTTTACTAGATGCCGGGGAGCTGTTTTTT.

This clone was observed a single time. V usage is TRBV5-1 and J usage is TRBJ1-1; 7 positions match TRBD1. From germline, CDR1 is SGHRS and CDR2 YFSETQ. This CDR3 has 15 residues. V shed 3 bases and J 4 bases; nucleotides not matched to a gene: 9. CDR3 nucleotides: TGCGCCAGCAGCTCGAGGTACAGGGGAGGCACTGAAGCTTTCTTT. This translates into CASSSRYRGGTEAFF.